The source of this T cell receptor (beta chain) is a study of control samples from healthy donors and cancer patients. Sequencing used immunoSEQ multiplex PCR; TCRdb keeps in-frame clones, though not all of them. This table holds under 450,000 clones, approximately 92% found once. The CDR3 is made up of 15 amino acids. With 4 bases clipped from V and 3 bases from J, the junction kept 7 bases outside the gene matches. Germline V gene sequence: CDR1 SNHLY, CDR2 FYNNEI. The specimen was PBMCs. V is TRBV2 and J is TRBJ2-7, with 9 nucleotides matching TRBD1. The clonotype originates from a middle-aged man with head and neck cancer. DNA for the CDR3: TGTGCCAGCAGTGTGACAGGGGGGTACGGCTACGAGCAGTACTTC. Translation: CASSVTGGYGYEQYF. Full variable domain (remainder filled in from reference TRBV2 and TRBJ2-7): EPEVTQTPSHQVTQMGQEVILRCVPISNHLYFYWYRQILGQKVEFLVSFYNNEISEKSEIFDDQFSVERPDGSNFTLKIRSTKLEDSAMYFCASSVTGGYGYEQYFGPGTRLTVT.